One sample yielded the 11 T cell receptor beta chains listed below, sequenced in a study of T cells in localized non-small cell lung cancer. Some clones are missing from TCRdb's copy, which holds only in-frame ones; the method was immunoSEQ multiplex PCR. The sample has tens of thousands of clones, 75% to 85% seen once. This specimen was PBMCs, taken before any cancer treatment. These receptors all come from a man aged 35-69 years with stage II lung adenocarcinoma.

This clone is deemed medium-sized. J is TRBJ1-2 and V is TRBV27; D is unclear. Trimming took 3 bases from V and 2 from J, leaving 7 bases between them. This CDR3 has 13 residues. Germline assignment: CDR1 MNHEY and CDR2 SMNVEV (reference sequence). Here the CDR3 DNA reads TGTGCCAGCAGTTTTGAGGGAAACTATGGCTACACCTTC. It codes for CASSFEGNYGYTF.

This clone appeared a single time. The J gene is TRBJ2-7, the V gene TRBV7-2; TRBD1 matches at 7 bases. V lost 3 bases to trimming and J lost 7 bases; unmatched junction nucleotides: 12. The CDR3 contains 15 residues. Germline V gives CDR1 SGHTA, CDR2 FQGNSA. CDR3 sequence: CASSFRSTGLLEQYF. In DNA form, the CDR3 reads TGTGCCAGCAGCTTCCGATCGACAGGGTTGCTTGAGCAGTACTTC.

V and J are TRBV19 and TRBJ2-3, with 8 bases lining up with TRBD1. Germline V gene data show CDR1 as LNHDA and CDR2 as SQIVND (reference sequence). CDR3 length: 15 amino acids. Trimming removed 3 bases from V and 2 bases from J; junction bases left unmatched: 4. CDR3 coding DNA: TGTGCCAGTAGTATGGGCCAGGGGGCCACAGATACGCAGTATTTT. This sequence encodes CASSMGQGATDTQYF.

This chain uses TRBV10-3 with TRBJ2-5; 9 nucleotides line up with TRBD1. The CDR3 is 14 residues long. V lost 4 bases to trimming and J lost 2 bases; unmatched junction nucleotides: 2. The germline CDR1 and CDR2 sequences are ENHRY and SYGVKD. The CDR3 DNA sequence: TGTGCCATCAGTGCGGGACAGGGTCAAGAGACCCAGTACTTC. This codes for CAISAGQGQETQYF.

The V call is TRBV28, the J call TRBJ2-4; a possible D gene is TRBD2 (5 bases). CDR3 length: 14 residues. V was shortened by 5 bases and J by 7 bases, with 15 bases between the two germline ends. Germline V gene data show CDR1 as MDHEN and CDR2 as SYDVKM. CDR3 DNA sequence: TGTGCCAGCAGTGAACTAGGCCAGCGCAACATTCAGTACTTC. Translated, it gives CASSELGQRNIQYF.

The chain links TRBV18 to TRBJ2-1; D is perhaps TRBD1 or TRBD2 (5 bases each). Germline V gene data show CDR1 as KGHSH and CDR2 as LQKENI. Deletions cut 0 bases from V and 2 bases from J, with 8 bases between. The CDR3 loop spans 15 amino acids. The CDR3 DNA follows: TGTGCCAGCTCACCACCCGGGGCCACCTACAATGAGCAGTTCTTC. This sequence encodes CASSPPGATYNEQFF.

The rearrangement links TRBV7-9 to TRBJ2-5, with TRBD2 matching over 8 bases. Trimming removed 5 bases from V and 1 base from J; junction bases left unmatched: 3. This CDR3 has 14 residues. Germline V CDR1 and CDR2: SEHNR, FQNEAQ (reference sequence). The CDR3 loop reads CASSLGLVQETQYF. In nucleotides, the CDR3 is TGTGCCAGCAGCCTGGGACTAGTCCAAGAGACCCAGTACTTC. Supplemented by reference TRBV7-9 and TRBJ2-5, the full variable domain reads DTGVSQNPRHKITKRGQNVTFRCDPISEHNRLYWYRQTLGQGPEFLTYFQNEAQLEKSRLLSDRFSAERPKGSFSTLEIQRTEQGDSAMYLCASSLGLVQETQYFGPGTRLLVL.

CDR3 in amino acids: CASSQSTSGRVHEQYF. CDR3 DNA sequence: TGTGCCAGCAGCCAAAGCACTAGCGGGAGGGTGCACGAGCAGTACTTC. V is TRBV7-6 and J is TRBJ2-7; 13 nucleotides line up with TRBD2. CDR1 and CDR2 from the germline V gene are SGHVS and FNYEAQ. Trimming removed 5 bases from V and 5 bases from J; junction bases left unmatched: 9. This CDR3 comprises 16 residues.

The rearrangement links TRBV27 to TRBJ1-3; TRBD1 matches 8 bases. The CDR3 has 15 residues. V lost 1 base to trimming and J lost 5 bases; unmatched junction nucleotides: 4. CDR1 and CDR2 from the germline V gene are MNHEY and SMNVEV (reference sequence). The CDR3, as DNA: TGTGCCAGCAGTTTATACGGACAGGGCCGAAACACCATATATTTT. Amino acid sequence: CASSLYGQGRNTIYF.

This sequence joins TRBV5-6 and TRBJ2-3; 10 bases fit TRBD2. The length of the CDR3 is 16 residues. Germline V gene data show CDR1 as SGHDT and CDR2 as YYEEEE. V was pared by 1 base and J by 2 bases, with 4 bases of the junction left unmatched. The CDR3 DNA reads TGTGCCAGCAGCTTGTGGACTAGCGGACACACAGATACGCAGTATTTT. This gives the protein CASSLWTSGHTDTQYF.

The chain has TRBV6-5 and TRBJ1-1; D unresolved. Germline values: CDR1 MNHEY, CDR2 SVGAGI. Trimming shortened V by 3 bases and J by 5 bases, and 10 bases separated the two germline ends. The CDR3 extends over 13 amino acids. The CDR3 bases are TGTGCCAGCAGTTATAGGAGGGCGACTGAAGCTTTCTTT. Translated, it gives CASSYRRATEAFF.